Sequencing of this T cell receptor (beta chain) was carried out in a study of shared clonotypes between healthy human individuals. Profiling relied on immunoSEQ multiplex PCR, and the TCRdb table lists in-frame clones only, not all of them. Here the sample spans about 1.1 million clones, roughly 77% being singletons. In this sample, this clone turned up once. V lost 5 bases to trimming and J lost 0 bases, with 11 bases between them. The germline V gene has CDR1 SGHTA and CDR2 FQGTGA. CDR3 length equals 15 residues. The source material was memory CD4+ T cells from PBMCs. Subset given: CD45RA-negative fraction. The chain carries TRBV7-3 and TRBJ1-3; the D gene is possibly TRBD1 (5 bases). The sequence was obtained from a man between 18 and 35 years old in good health. Some clones in this sample may be carry-over from other donors' samples. The DNA for the CDR3 is TGTGCCAGCAGCAGTTCCAGGGACTCTGGAAACACCATATATTTT. Its translation is CASSSSRDSGNTIYF.